The 10 T cell receptor beta chains below were found in one sample sequenced in a study of CD8 T cells in ankylosing spondylitis. TCRdb re-called the 5' RACE reads with MiXCR, one entry per CDR3 protein. Of 150,000 to 200,000 distinct CDR3 sequences in the sample, 15% to 20% are singletons; the top ten hold approximately 7.8%. Sequenced sample: blood, either unsorted or a sorted T cell fraction (not recorded which). These receptors were obtained from a male donor with ankylosing spondylitis or in good health (not recorded which).

This chain connects TRBV3-1 to TRBJ2-7; 8 nucleotides match TRBD1. The CDR3 sequence is 13 residues long. The junction had 6 bases not matched to a gene; V was cut back by 2 bases and J by 9 bases. Germline assignment: CDR1 LGHDT and CDR2 YNNKEL (reference sequence). The CDR3 DNA is TGTGCCAGCAGCCAAACAGGGGGTTCGGCGCAGTACTTC. Amino acid sequence: CASSQTGGSAQYF.

This clonotype was found many times. The chain recombines TRBV6-5 with TRBJ2-3; TRBD1 or TRBD2 may be the D gene (5 bases each). The germline CDR1 and CDR2 sequences are MNHEY and SVGAGI. Trimming stripped 2 bases from V and 10 bases from J, with 7 bases between. This CDR3 spans 11 amino acids. CDR3 loop: CASSYGGSQYF. The CDR3 nucleotides are TGTGCCAGCAGTTACGGGGGATCGCAGTATTTT.

This rearrangement joins TRBV10-3 to TRBJ1-2; D uncertain. Germline lookup yields CDR1 ENHRY and CDR2 SYGVKD. Between the trimmed V and J ends, which lost 2 bases and 1 base, there was a span of 5 bases. The CDR3 runs to 13 residues. CDR3: CAISEGLNYGYTF. CDR3 bases: TGTGCCATCAGTGAGGGCCTTAACTATGGCTACACCTTC.

The gene calls are TRBV5-1 and TRBJ1-1, with D possibly matching TRBD1 (6 bases). The V gene lost 0 bases and the J gene lost 7 bases, with 13 bases spanning the gap. The germline gives CDR1 SGHRS, CDR2 YFSETQ. The CDR3 is made up of 14 amino acids. The CDR3 sequence is CASSLGGLSDEAFF. CDR3 DNA: TGCGCCAGCAGCTTGGGGGGGCTCTCGGATGAAGCTTTCTTT.

V gene TRBV10-1 combines with J gene TRBJ2-3; D is uncertain. This CDR3 has 13 amino acids. Trimming removed 5 bases at V and 1 base at J, with 7 bases between. Germline lookup yields CDR1 WNHNN and CDR2 SYGVQD (reference sequence). The CDR3 DNA reads as TGCGCCAGCAGTTCGTCCGGCACAGATACGCAGTATTTT. This gives the protein CASSSSGTDTQYF.

This clonotype was detected ten times or more. The chain is built from TRBV29-1 and TRBJ2-7, with 10 bases aligning to TRBD2. The ends lost 6 bases at V and 2 bases at J; junction bases unmatched: 7. The CDR3 is 14 residues long. CDR1 is SQVTM and CDR2 is ANQGSEA in the germline V gene. For the CDR3, the DNA is TGCAGCGTCGTCGGGACTAGCGAGGCCTACGAGCAGTACTTC. Translating it yields CSVVGTSEAYEQYF.

This clonotype was counted between two and nine times. The chain links TRBV6-4 to TRBJ2-1; weak D call: TRBD2 (5 bases). V dropped 8 bases and J dropped 9 bases, with 14 bases sitting between them. The CDR3 is 12 amino acids. CDR1 is MRHNA, CDR2 SNTAGT, per germline. The CDR3 region has the DNA TGTGCCAGCGGACTTTATACCGGTGAGCAGTTCTTC. Protein product: CASGLYTGEQFF.

This chain links TRBV18 with TRBJ1-4; D gene unclear. This CDR3 contains 16 residues. Germline loops: CDR1 KGHSH, CDR2 LQKENI. The ends were cut back, 4 bases at V and 4 bases at J, with 16 bases in the middle. CDR3 DNA: TGTGCCAGCTCACGAAGCAGCGGCGTCCATAATGAAAAACTGTTTTTT. It translates to CASSRSSGVHNEKLFF.

This clonotype was counted at least ten times. The rearrangement joins TRBV20-1 to TRBJ2-2; possible D gene TRBD1, 5 bases. The CDR3 totals 17 residues. Trimming removed 3 bases at V and 4 bases at J, with 21 bases between. Germline values: CDR1 DFQATT, CDR2 SNEGSKA (reference sequence). The CDR3: CSARGQNSPGPTGELFF. The CDR3 nucleotides read TGCAGTGCTAGGGGCCAGAACAGTCCAGGGCCCACCGGGGAGCTGTTTTTT.

This clonotype showed up many times. The rearrangement links TRBV29-1 to TRBJ1-5; the D gene is possibly TRBD1 (6 bases). This CDR3 comprises 14 residues. The germline V gene encodes CDR1 SQVTM and CDR2 ANQGSEA. Trimming removed 6 bases at V and 2 bases at J, with 14 bases between. The chain's CDR3 is CSVATGLGNQPQHF. The CDR3 nucleotides read TGCAGCGTCGCTACAGGGCTCGGCAATCAGCCCCAGCATTTT.